The following is a T cell receptor (beta chain) sequence with its context. What it binds is not known. Only in-frame clones appear in the TCRdb table, and some are missing; sequencing was by immunoSEQ multiplex PCR. Found here are 55,000 to 60,000 clones, 54% of them singletons; the top ten hold 20% to 30%. After removal of 5 bases from V and 5 bases from J, the junction contained 11 bases not matched to a gene. Germline V gene lookup returns CDR1 SGHNT and CDR2 YYREEE (reference sequence). The CDR3 length is 15 residues. This entry comes from a study of cytotoxic CD8 clonotypes in ibrutinib-treated CLL. Across the whole study: Samples averaged 255,043 productive templates and roughly 86,000 productive rearrangements. Whole-study results and caveats: At baseline, clonality was higher than in age-matched healthy donors and correlated with CD8+ counts.

V gene TRBV5-4 combines with J gene TRBJ2-5; 8 bases map to TRBD1. The TCR was taken from a human donor with chronic lymphocytic leukemia. The sample in question was PBMCs, obtained at disease progression, from a patient treated with ibrutinib. This CDR3 reads CASSDRGGSSETQYF. DNA for the CDR3: TGTGCCAGCAGTGACAGGGGAGGCTCGTCGGAGACCCAGTACTTC. The whole variable domain, filled in from reference TRBV5-4 and TRBJ2-5, reads ETGVTQSPTHLIKTRGQQVTLRCSSQSGHNTVSWYQQALGQGPQFIFQYYREEENGRGNFPPRFSGLQFPNYSSELNVNALELDDSALYLCASSDRGGSSETQYFGPGTRLLVL.